The clone carrying this T cell receptor beta chain was picked up many times. Its specificity is unknown. Trimming pared 8 bases from V and 5 bases from J, leaving 13 bases between. The V gene's germline CDR1 is MNHNS and CDR2 SASEGT. This CDR3 has 13 amino acids. The sample is drawn from a study of CD8 T cells in ankylosing spondylitis. Findings and limits, study-wide: As reported, disease-linked clones showed significant enrichment in matched ankylosing spondylitis synovial fluid. Apparently characteristic of ankylosing spondylitis blood was a TCR beta motif (about eight highly homologous variants). Earlier literature documents some of the motif variants in reactive arthritis synovial fluid and blood.

The TCR beta libraries were generated through quantitative 5'-RACE incorporating molecular barcodes. TCRdb re-called the 5' RACE reads with MiXCR, one entry per CDR3 protein. The sample lists about 220,000 distinct CDR3 sequences, roughly a tenth seen once, with around a fifth in the top ten. The V gene is TRBV6-1, the J gene TRBJ2-1; D call uncertain. Material for sequencing was blood, either unsorted or a sorted T cell fraction (not recorded which). This TCR was recovered from a male donor with ankylosing spondylitis or in good health (not recorded which). The CDR3 sequence: CASVGPRHNEQFF. For the CDR3, the DNA is TGTGCCAGCGTAGGGCCTAGGCACAATGAGCAGTTCTTC.